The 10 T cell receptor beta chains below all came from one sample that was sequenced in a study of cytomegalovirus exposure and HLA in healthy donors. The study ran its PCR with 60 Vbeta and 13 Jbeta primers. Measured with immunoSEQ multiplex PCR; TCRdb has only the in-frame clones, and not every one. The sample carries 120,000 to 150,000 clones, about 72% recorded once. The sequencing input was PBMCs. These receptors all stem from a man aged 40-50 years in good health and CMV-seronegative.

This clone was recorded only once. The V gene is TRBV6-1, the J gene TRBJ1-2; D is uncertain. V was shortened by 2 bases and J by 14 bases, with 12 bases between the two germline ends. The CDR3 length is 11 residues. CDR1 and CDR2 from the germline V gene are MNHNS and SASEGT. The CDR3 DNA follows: TGTGCCAGCAGTGAATATCGGGTCCGTACCTTC. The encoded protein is CASSEYRVRTF.

CDR3 protein: CASRWQENTGELFF. In DNA form, the CDR3 reads TGTGCCAGCAGATGGCAGGAGAACACCGGGGAGCTGTTTTTT. V usage is TRBV6-5 and J usage is TRBJ2-2; D uncertain. V was clipped by 6 bases and J by 1 base, with 9 bases between them. Germline V gene lookup returns CDR1 MNHEY and CDR2 SVGAGI. This CDR3 spans 14 amino acids.

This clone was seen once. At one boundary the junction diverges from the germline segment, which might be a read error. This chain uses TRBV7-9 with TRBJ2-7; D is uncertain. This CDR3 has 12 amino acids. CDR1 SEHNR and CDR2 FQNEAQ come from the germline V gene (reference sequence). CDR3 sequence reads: CASSLSDQRRDF. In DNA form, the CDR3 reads TGTGCCAGCAGCTTATCAGACCAACGTCGGGACTTC.

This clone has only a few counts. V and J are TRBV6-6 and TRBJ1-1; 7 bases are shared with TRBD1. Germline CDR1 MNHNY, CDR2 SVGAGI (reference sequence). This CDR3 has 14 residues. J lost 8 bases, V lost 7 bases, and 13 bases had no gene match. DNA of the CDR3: TGTGCCAGCACCATAGGGACAGACTTATCCGAAGCTTTCTTT. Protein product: CASTIGTDLSEAFF.

In nucleotides, the CDR3 is TGTGCCAGCAGCTTGGACGGGGGGGGGAGAGGGTATGGCTACACCTTC. Translating gives CASSLDGGGRGYGYTF. The chain recombines TRBV5-4 with TRBJ1-2, with D possibly matching TRBD1 (5 bases). Per the germline V gene, CDR1 is SGHNT and CDR2 is YYREEE (reference sequence). V shed 0 bases and J shed 5 bases, with 17 bases lying between them. The CDR3 sequence is 16 residues long. Full variable domain (missing parts from reference TRBV5-4 and TRBJ1-2): ETGVTQSPTHLIKTRGQQVTLRCSSQSGHNTVSWYQQALGQGPQFIFQYYREEENGRGNFPPRFSGLQFPNYSSELNVNALELDDSALYLCASSLDGGGRGYGYTFGSGTRLTVV.

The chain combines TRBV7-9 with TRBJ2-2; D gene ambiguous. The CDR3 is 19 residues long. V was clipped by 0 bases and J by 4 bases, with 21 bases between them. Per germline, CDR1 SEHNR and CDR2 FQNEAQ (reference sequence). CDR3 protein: CASSLAYVSVAAGTGELFF. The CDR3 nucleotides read TGTGCCAGCAGCTTAGCCTATGTAAGCGTCGCCGCCGGCACCGGGGAGCTGTTTTTT. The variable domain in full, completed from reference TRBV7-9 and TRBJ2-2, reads DTGVSQNPRHKITKRGQNVTFRCDPISEHNRLYWYRQTLGQGPEFLTYFQNEAQLEKSRLLSDRFSAERPKGSFSTLEIQRTEQGDSAMYLCASSLAYVSVAAGTGELFFGEGSRLTVL.

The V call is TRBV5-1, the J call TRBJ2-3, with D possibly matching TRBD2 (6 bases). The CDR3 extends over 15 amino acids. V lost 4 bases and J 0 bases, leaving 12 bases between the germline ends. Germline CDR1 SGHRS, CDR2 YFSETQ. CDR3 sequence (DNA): TGCGCCAGCAGCGCGGGATCTTTTAGCACAGATACGCAGTATTTT. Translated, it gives CASSAGSFSTDTQYF. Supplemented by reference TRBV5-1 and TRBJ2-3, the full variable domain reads KAGVTQTPRYLIKTRGQQVTLSCSPISGHRSVSWYQQTPGQGLQFLFEYFSETQRNKGNFPGRFSGRQFSNSRSEMNVSTLELGDSALYLCASSAGSFSTDTQYFGPGTRLTVL.

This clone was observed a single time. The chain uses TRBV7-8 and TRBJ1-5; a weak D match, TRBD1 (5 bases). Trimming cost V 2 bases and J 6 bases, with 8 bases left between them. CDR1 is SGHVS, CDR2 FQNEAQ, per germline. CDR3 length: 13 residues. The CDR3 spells CASSLSGIQPQHF. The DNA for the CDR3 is TGTGCCAGCAGCTTATCAGGGATTCAGCCCCAGCATTTT.

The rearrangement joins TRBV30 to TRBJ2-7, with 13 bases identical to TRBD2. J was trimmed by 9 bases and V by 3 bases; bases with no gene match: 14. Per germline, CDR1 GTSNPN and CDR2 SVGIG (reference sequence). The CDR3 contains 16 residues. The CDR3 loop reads CAWSRRTSGRLGGQYF. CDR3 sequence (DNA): TGTGCCTGGAGCCGTCGGACTAGCGGGAGATTAGGGGGGCAGTACTTC.

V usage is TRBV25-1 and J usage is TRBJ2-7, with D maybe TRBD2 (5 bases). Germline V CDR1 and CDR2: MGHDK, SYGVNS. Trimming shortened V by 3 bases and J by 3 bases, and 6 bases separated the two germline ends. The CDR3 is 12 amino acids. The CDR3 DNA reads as TGTGCCAGCAGTGACCGGGGCTACGAGCAGTACTTC. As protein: CASSDRGYEQYF.